These 27 T cell receptor beta chains share one sample of origin, sequenced in a study of long-term antiretroviral therapy in people with HIV. Researchers ran immunoSEQ v3.0 at survey level. Some clones are missing from TCRdb's copy, which holds only in-frame ones; the method was immunoSEQ multiplex PCR. This sample has 30,000 to 50,000 clones, with roughly 90% found just once. This specimen was unsorted PBMCs, taken just before starting antiretroviral therapy. These receptors were obtained from a woman aged 18-35 years with HIV.

The chain joins TRBV28 to TRBJ2-1; 8 bases align to TRBD1. CDR1 is MDHEN and CDR2 is SYDVKM in the germline V gene. V lost 8 bases and J lost 0; bases outside the gene matches: 3. This CDR3 contains 14 residues. CDR3 coding DNA: TGTGCCAGCCAGGGGGCTAGCTCCTACAATGAGCAGTTCTTC. Translating it yields CASQGASSYNEQFF.

This rearrangement joins TRBV5-4 to TRBJ2-7; 11 bases fit TRBD1. The CDR3 spans 14 residues. CDR1 SGHNT and CDR2 YYREEE come from the germline V gene (reference sequence). Trimming removed 2 bases from V and 5 bases from J; junction bases left unmatched: 3. The CDR3 protein is CASSFRDRGDEQYF. CDR3 DNA: TGTGCCAGCAGCTTCCGGGACAGGGGGGACGAGCAGTACTTC. Complete variable domain (other parts from reference TRBV5-4 and TRBJ2-7): ETGVTQSPTHLIKTRGQQVTLRCSSQSGHNTVSWYQQALGQGPQFIFQYYREEENGRGNFPPRFSGLQFPNYSSELNVNALELDDSALYLCASSFRDRGDEQYFGPGTRLTVT.

The genes are TRBV5-1 and TRBJ2-7, with D unclear. The V and J ends lost 0 bases and 6 bases respectively, with 4 bases between them. The CDR3 loop spans 11 amino acids. CDR1 is SGHRS, CDR2 YFSETQ, per germline. The chain's CDR3 is CASSLAGEQYF. The CDR3, as DNA: TGCGCCAGCAGCTTGGCTGGCGAGCAGTACTTC.

The J gene is TRBJ2-1, the V gene TRBV4-3; possibly TRBD1 for D (5 bases). The germline CDR1 and CDR2 sequences are LGHNA and YSLEER. V lost 0 bases and J 9 bases, leaving 15 bases between the germline ends. The CDR3 is made up of 15 amino acids. The CDR3 coding sequence is TGCGCCAGCAGCCAAGATGGGGCAGGGTCGGCTGAGCAGTTCTTC. This encodes CASSQDGAGSAEQFF.

The chain combines TRBV2 with TRBJ2-4; 11 bases line up with TRBD1. The CDR3 length is 17 residues. The germline V gene encodes CDR1 SNHLY and CDR2 FYNNEI. The ends lost 7 bases at V and 2 bases at J; junction bases unmatched: 10. The CDR3 DNA reads as TGTGCCAGCACTGAGGGACAGGGGGACCTACCCAAAAACATTCAGTACTTC. Its protein product is CASTEGQGDLPKNIQYF.

The gene calls are TRBV4-3 and TRBJ2-2; 8 bases match TRBD1. J gave up 6 bases and V 4 bases, and 4 bases lay outside the gene matches. Per the germline V gene, CDR1 is LGHNA and CDR2 is YSLEER. The CDR3 consists of 14 residues. The CDR3: CASSLSTGAGELFF. The DNA for the CDR3 is TGCGCCAGCAGCCTTTCGACAGGGGCCGGGGAGCTGTTTTTT.

This clone was seen only once. The V call is TRBV11-3, the J call TRBJ1-1; TRBD1 might be the D (5 bases). The CDR3 is made up of 14 amino acids. The V and J ends lost 0 bases and 4 bases respectively, with 9 bases between them. Per the germline V gene, CDR1 is SGHNT and CDR2 is YENEEA. In DNA, the CDR3 is TGTGCCAGCAGCTTAGAAGGGGAGAGCACTGAAGCTTTCTTT. This translates into CASSLEGESTEAFF.

This chain uses TRBV7-8 with TRBJ2-5; D is perhaps TRBD2 (6 bases). V gave up 2 bases and J gave up 4 bases, with 11 bases separating them. Germline CDR1 SGHVS, CDR2 FQNEAQ. The CDR3 has 14 amino acids. The CDR3 coding sequence is TGTGCCAGCAGCTTAAGACTAGATAGAGAGACCCAGTACTTC. This gives the protein CASSLRLDRETQYF.

The gene calls are TRBV29-1 and TRBJ2-1; maybe TRBD2 (6 bases). Germline lookup yields CDR1 SQVTM and CDR2 ANQGSEA. This CDR3 is 10 amino acids long. V was clipped by 5 bases and J by 8 bases, with 7 bases between them. CDR3 coding DNA: TGCAGCGTTAGGGAGGATGAGCAGTTCTTC. Amino acids: CSVREDEQFF.

This rearrangement joins TRBV7-3 to TRBJ2-1, with 8 bases lining up with TRBD2. The V gene's germline CDR1 is SGHTA and CDR2 FQGTGA. The CDR3 contains 15 residues. J gave up 0 bases and V 5 bases, and 3 bases lay outside the gene matches. CDR3 amino acids: CASSAAGVSYNEQFF. The CDR3 DNA follows: TGTGCCAGCAGCGCAGCGGGGGTCTCCTACAATGAGCAGTTCTTC.

This chain uses TRBV11-2 with TRBJ2-7; D possibly matches TRBD1 or TRBD2 (6 bases each). Trimming removed 1 base at V and 2 bases at J, with 21 bases between. The CDR3 has 18 residues. Germline values: CDR1 SGHAT, CDR2 FQNNGV. In DNA form, the CDR3 reads TGTGCCAGCAGCTTAGGGGACATTCCCACAGGGACTCCCTACGAGCAGTACTTC. Protein sequence: CASSLGDIPTGTPYEQYF.

The J gene is TRBJ2-3, the V gene TRBV11-2; maybe TRBD2 (5 bases). Germline CDR1 is SGHAT and CDR2 is FQNNGV. V lost 4 bases and J 0 bases, leaving 11 bases between the germline ends. The CDR3 has 15 amino acids. CDR3 protein: CASSSYSVSTDTQYF. For the CDR3, the DNA is TGTGCCAGCAGCTCCTATAGCGTGAGCACAGATACGCAGTATTTT.

This chain connects TRBV9 to TRBJ1-3, with 9 nucleotides matching TRBD1. J was trimmed by 4 bases and V by 3 bases; bases with no gene match: 8. The CDR3 spans 16 residues. CDR1 and CDR2 from the germline V gene are SGDLS and YYNGEE. The CDR3 DNA sequence: TGTGCCAGCAGCGGTCACGGGACAGGGAGGGGAAACACCATATATTTT. It is translated as CASSGHGTGRGNTIYF. Supplemented by reference TRBV9 and TRBJ1-3, the full variable domain reads DSGVTQTPKHLITATGQRVTLRCSPRSGDLSVYWYQQSLDQGLQFLIQYYNGEERAKGNILERFSAQQFPDLHSELNLSSLELGDSALYFCASSGHGTGRGNTIYFGEGSWLTVV.

The chain links TRBV11-2 to TRBJ2-5, with 7 bases lining up with TRBD1. The CDR3 consists of 14 residues. V lost 3 bases to trimming and J lost 6 bases; unmatched junction nucleotides: 7. From germline, CDR1 is SGHAT and CDR2 FQNNGV. CDR3 DNA: TGTGCCAGCAGCTTTGGACAGGCGGCCCAGACCCAGTACTTC. Translating it yields CASSFGQAAQTQYF.

The chain combines TRBV5-5 with TRBJ1-4; D remains unclear. Trimming shortened V by 3 bases and J by 0 bases, and 18 bases separated the two germline ends. CDR1 and CDR2 from the germline V gene are SGHKS and YYEKEE (reference sequence). This CDR3 has 18 residues. DNA for the CDR3: TGTGCCAGCAGCTGGAGGCACGGACGACTTGCAACTAATGAAAAACTGTTTTTT. It specifies CASSWRHGRLATNEKLFF.

The V call is TRBV28, the J call TRBJ2-3; TRBD2 is a possible D gene (6 bases). Trimming took 6 bases from V and 5 from J, leaving 15 bases between them. The CDR3 loop spans 14 amino acids. The germline CDR1 and CDR2 sequences are MDHEN and SYDVKM. Written as DNA, the CDR3 is TGTGCCAGCAGCGTGGCGGGAACGGTAGATACGCAGTATTTT. It translates to CASSVAGTVDTQYF.

The rearrangement uses TRBV9 and TRBJ2-1; a possible D gene is TRBD1 (6 bases). Per the germline V gene, CDR1 is SGDLS and CDR2 is YYNGEE. V lost 0 bases to trimming and J lost 4 bases, with 8 bases between them. This CDR3 has 14 residues. The CDR3 is CASSVATGYNEQFF. CDR3 sequence (DNA): TGTGCCAGCAGCGTAGCTACAGGGTACAATGAGCAGTTCTTC.

The rearrangement joins TRBV27 to TRBJ2-5, with D perhaps being TRBD1 or TRBD2 (5 bases each). This CDR3 contains 15 residues. Germline V CDR1 and CDR2: MNHEY, SMNVEV (reference sequence). Trimming took 0 bases from V and 1 from J, leaving 9 bases between them. The CDR3: CASSLSWGSQETQYF. The CDR3 DNA is TGTGCCAGCAGTTTATCGTGGGGGTCCCAAGAGACCCAGTACTTC.

This clone was seen once. The chain employs TRBV4-3 and TRBJ2-7; TRBD1 agrees at 12 bases. Trimming took 4 bases from V and 4 from J; bases not matched to a gene: 5. Germline CDR1 and CDR2: LGHNA and YSLEER. The CDR3 covers 15 residues. The CDR3 nucleotides are TGCGCCAGCAGCCCTGGGACAGGGGGCCCTTACGAGCAGTACTTC. Encoded protein: CASSPGTGGPYEQYF.

V and J are TRBV28 and TRBJ1-5; TRBD1 is a possible D gene (6 bases). CDR3 length equals 18 residues. From germline, CDR1 is MDHEN and CDR2 SYDVKM. The V end lost 4 bases, the J end lost 1 base, and 20 bases lay between the germline ends. This CDR3 is CASSSRGGLTISNQPQHF. DNA for the CDR3: TGTGCCAGCAGTTCCCGAGGGGGGCTAACTATAAGCAATCAGCCCCAGCATTTT.

The chain links TRBV7-3 to TRBJ1-1; 7 bases agree with TRBD1. This CDR3 region has 14 residues. The germline gives CDR1 SGHTA, CDR2 FQGTGA. V lost 1 base to trimming and J lost 7 bases; unmatched junction nucleotides: 6. CDR3 amino acids: CASSLRGGLGEAFF. Written as DNA, the CDR3 is TGTGCCAGCAGCTTAAGAGGGGGCCTCGGTGAAGCTTTCTTT.

This chain uses TRBV28 with TRBJ1-1; D uncertain. CDR1 is MDHEN and CDR2 is SYDVKM in the germline V gene. V lost 2 bases and J lost 4, with 8 bases in between. The CDR3 covers 13 residues. CDR3 protein: CASSLVSGTEAFF. As DNA, the CDR3 is TGTGCCAGCAGTTTAGTGTCCGGCACTGAAGCTTTCTTT.

For this clone: Germline and junction disagree at one end, which may indicate a read error. The chain is built from TRBV7-2 and TRBJ2-3; D perhaps matches TRBD1 (6 bases). CDR3 size: 16 residues. Germline loops: CDR1 SGHTA, CDR2 FQGNSA. In DNA, the CDR3 is TGTGCCAGCAGCCTAGCAGGGGCGCAATCCACAGATACGCAGTATTTT. This codes for CASSLAGAQSTDTQYF.

A remark on this clone: The junction and the germline gene differ at one end; a read error may be behind it. This chain joins TRBV18 and TRBJ1-4; D is perhaps TRBD1 (5 bases). Germline CDR1 is KGHSH and CDR2 is LQKENI. The CDR3 loop spans 15 amino acids. As DNA, the CDR3 is TGTGCCAGCTCACTCAACCGGGGCCCTAAAGAAAAACTGTTTTTT. This gives the protein CASSLNRGPKEKLFF.

This chain connects TRBV28 to TRBJ2-7; D unresolved. The CDR3 has 15 amino acids. V was pared by 3 bases and J by 1 base, with 13 bases between. CDR1 and CDR2 from the germline V gene are MDHEN and SYDVKM. CDR3 nucleotides: TGTGCCAGCAGTTTGACCAGGCTCCAGTCCTACGAGCAGTACTTC. This encodes CASSLTRLQSYEQYF.

This clone was seen a handful of times. The rearrangement joins TRBV10-3 to TRBJ2-3, with D unclear. CDR3 length equals 13 residues. CDR1 ENHRY and CDR2 SYGVKD come from the germline V gene. V was shortened by 7 bases and J by 2 bases, with 10 bases between the two germline ends. This CDR3 reads CAIKNENTDTQYF. The CDR3 nucleotides read TGTGCCATCAAAAACGAGAACACAGATACGCAGTATTTT.

This clone has a single count. The chain employs TRBV2 and TRBJ2-7; 11 nucleotides match TRBD2. CDR1 is SNHLY, CDR2 FYNNEI, per germline. The CDR3 consists of 16 residues. J gave up 2 bases and V 8 bases, and 11 bases lay outside the gene matches. CDR3 nucleotides: TGTGCCAGCTACGGTAGCGGGAGGGTGTCCCCCTACGAGCAGTACTTC. Protein product: CASYGSGRVSPYEQYF.